Shown below are 11 T cell receptor beta chains from a single sample sequenced in a study of CD8+ T cells in alopecia areata. Extracted RNA was reverse transcribed, and the resulting cDNA served as sequencing template. Measured with immunoSEQ multiplex PCR; TCRdb has only the in-frame clones, and not every one. Of 150,000 to 200,000 clones in the sample, approximately 70% were seen once. The input for sequencing was CD8+ T cells sorted from blood, taken at week 0. All receptors come from a human donor with alopecia areata.

The J gene is TRBJ1-2, the V gene TRBV7-9, with TRBD1 identical over 12 bases. The V and J ends lost 5 bases and 3 bases, in that order; junction bases with no gene match: 7. Germline assignment: CDR1 SEHNR and CDR2 FQNEAQ (reference sequence). The CDR3 spans 16 residues. The CDR3 DNA reads as TGTGCCAGCAGCGGGACAGGGGGCGCGTTTGACTATGGCTACACCTTC. It translates to CASSGTGGAFDYGYTF.

V gene TRBV29-1 combines with J gene TRBJ1-2; 9 positions match TRBD1. The ends lost 1 base at V and 8 bases at J; junction bases unmatched: 8. CDR1 and CDR2 (germline): SQVTM, ANQGSEA. This CDR3 is 14 amino acids long. The CDR3 DNA is TGCAGCGTTGAAGGGGCGGACAGGGGTAGAGGCTACACCTTC. It codes for CSVEGADRGRGYTF.

This chain joins TRBV4-1 and TRBJ2-1; D may correspond to TRBD1 or TRBD2 (5 bases each). V lost 7 bases, J lost 5 bases, and 27 bases lay in between. Germline V lookup: CDR1 MGHRA, CDR2 YSYEKL. The length of the CDR3 is 18 residues. CDR3 in DNA: TGCGCCAGCACCCCAACAAGGGACCCTCGGGTTATCGACAATGAGCAGTTCTTC. Protein sequence: CASTPTRDPRVIDNEQFF.

The V and J genes are TRBV30 and TRBJ2-1, with D hard to call. V was trimmed by 8 bases and J by 10 bases, leaving 18 bases between them. From germline, CDR1 is GTSNPN and CDR2 SVGIG (reference sequence). The CDR3 has 12 residues. In DNA, the CDR3 is TGTGCCGGCAAAAGGCTCGGTTCGGAGCAGTTCTTC. This encodes CAGKRLGSEQFF.

This clone was detected a few times. The genes are TRBV2 and TRBJ2-2; no clear D. The germline gives CDR1 SNHLY, CDR2 FYNNEI. The CDR3 is 14 amino acids. Trimming took 3 bases from V and 6 from J, leaving 11 bases between them. CDR3 sequence: CASSEERFPGELFF. The CDR3 DNA sequence: TGTGCCAGCAGTGAGGAGAGGTTTCCCGGGGAGCTGTTTTTT.

The chain links TRBV27 to TRBJ2-2; possible D gene TRBD1, 5 bases. The CDR3 contains 15 residues. The germline CDR1 and CDR2 sequences are MNHEY and SMNVEV (reference sequence). V was pared by 5 bases and J by 3 bases, with 13 bases between. The CDR3 region has the DNA TGTGCCAGCAGTGGGGTCGACAGCTACACCGGGGAGCTGTTTTTT. This sequence encodes CASSGVDSYTGELFF.

As regards this clone: Other nucleotide sequences from this sample produce the same CDR3. The chain uses TRBV7-9 and TRBJ2-7, with 7 bases identical to TRBD2. This CDR3 contains 13 residues. V dropped 5 bases and J dropped 1; count of bases not matched to a gene: 2. CDR1 is SEHNR and CDR2 is FQNEAQ in the germline V gene (reference sequence). The CDR3 nucleotides are TGTGCCAGCAGCCCGGGGGGTTCCTACGAGCAGTACTTC. This encodes CASSPGGSYEQYF.

Of note for this clone: The junction does not match germline at one end; this may be a read error. The chain uses TRBV6-1 and TRBJ2-7; D is unresolved. Germline CDR1 reads MNHNS; CDR2 reads SASEGT. The CDR3 consists of 10 residues. CDR3 region: CASREVEQYF. CDR3 coding DNA: TGTGCCAGCAGGGAAGTTGAGCAGTACTTC.

This clone was seen many times. The chain uses TRBV6-6 and TRBJ2-5; tentatively, D is TRBD1 (5 bases). CDR1 and CDR2 from the germline V gene are MNHNY and SVGAGI (reference sequence). The CDR3 runs 15 residues. V was pared by 7 bases and J by 2 bases, with 17 bases between. The CDR3 protein is CASTGRETLQETQYF. Here the CDR3 DNA reads TGTGCCAGCACAGGGCGTGAGACATTACAAGAGACCCAGTACTTC.

This clone was found once. The chain employs TRBV29-1 and TRBJ2-7; weak D call: TRBD2 (5 bases). Germline V gives CDR1 SQVTM, CDR2 ANQGSEA. This CDR3 comprises 11 residues. The V and J ends lost 6 bases and 3 bases respectively, with 9 bases between them. CDR3 sequence reads: CSVGNYYEQYF. CDR3 DNA: TGCAGCGTCGGGAACTACTACGAGCAGTACTTC.

Here the CDR3 DNA reads TGTGCCTGGAGCCCCGGGAGGGTCACAGATACGCAGTATTTT. Translation: CAWSPGRVTDTQYF. V usage is TRBV30 and J usage is TRBJ2-3, with 8 bases fitting TRBD2. The CDR3 runs to 14 residues. Germline V gene data show CDR1 as GTSNPN and CDR2 as SVGIG (reference sequence). V lost 3 bases, J lost 2 bases, and 4 bases stayed unmatched.